This TCR beta chain was captured in a study of blood T cell repertoires in COVID-19. Germline V gene lookup returns CDR1 LNHNV and CDR2 YYDKDF (reference sequence). There are 16 residues in the CDR3. The V segment lost 6 bases and the J segment 2 bases; nucleotides outside the gene matches: 11. TCRdb's table, derived via immunoSEQ multiplex PCR, lists solely in-frame clones and lacks some. The data hold 200,000 to 250,000 clones, with roughly 85% observed a single time. The clonotype originates from a woman aged 70-85 years with COVID-19, enrolled during active disease. The chain couples TRBV15 to TRBJ1-2; TRBD1 matches at 8 bases. Sequenced material: peripheral blood. CDR3 loop: CATRRTRGTGNYGYTF. The CDR3, as DNA: TGTGCCACCAGGAGGACAAGGGGGACAGGCAACTATGGCTACACCTTC.